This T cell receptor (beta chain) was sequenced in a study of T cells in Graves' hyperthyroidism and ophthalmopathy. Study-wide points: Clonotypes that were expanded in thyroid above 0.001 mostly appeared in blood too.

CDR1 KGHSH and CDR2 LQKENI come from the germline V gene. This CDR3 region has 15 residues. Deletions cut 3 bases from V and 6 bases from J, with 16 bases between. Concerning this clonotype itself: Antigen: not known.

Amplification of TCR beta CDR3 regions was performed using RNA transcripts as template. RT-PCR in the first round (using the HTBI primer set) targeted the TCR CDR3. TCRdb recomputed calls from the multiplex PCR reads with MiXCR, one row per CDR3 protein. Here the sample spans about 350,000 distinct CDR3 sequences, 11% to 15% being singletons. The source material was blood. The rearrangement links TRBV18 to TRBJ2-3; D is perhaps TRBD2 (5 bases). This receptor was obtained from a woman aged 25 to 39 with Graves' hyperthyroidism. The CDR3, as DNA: TGTGCCAGCTCACCGTCCGGACTCCTAAGGGATACGCAGTATTTT. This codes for CASSPSGLLRDTQYF.